These T cell receptor beta chains were read from a single sample in a study of T cells in pancreatic ductal adenocarcinoma. Produced via immunoSEQ multiplex PCR; TCRdb's table is partial and in-frame only. The table has around 94,000 clones, 90% to 95% seen once. What was sequenced was PBMCs. Receptors originate from a human donor with pancreatic ductal adenocarcinoma. The CDR3 runs from the conserved cysteine through the conserved F or W. A D gene is named only where the DNA matches it firmly. Clone size is given for some rows only: seen once, a few or many times, or a class if the clone is expanded.

d_gene,len,v_gene,j_gene,abundance,CDR3nt,CDR3aa
TRBD1,17,TRBV28,TRBJ1-1,.,TGTGCCAGCAGTATACCGGGACAGAGCTTAGCGAACACTGAAGCTTTCTTT,CASSIPGQSLANTEAFF
TRBD1,16,TRBV9,TRBJ1-1,.,TGTGCCAGCAGCGGAACCGGGACAGTGGTTAACACTGAAGCTTTCTTT,CASSGTGTVVNTEAFF
.,13,TRBV7-3,TRBJ1-5,.,TGTGCCAGCAGTACGGGGAGCAATCAGCCCCAGCATTTT,CASSTGSNQPQHF
TRBD2,14,TRBV29-1,TRBJ2-3,once,TGCAGCGTCCCCTATAGCGGGAGGGTAGATACGCAGTATTTT,CSVPYSGRVDTQYF
.,16,TRBV19,TRBJ1-1,once,TGTGCCAGTAGTATATCTCTTGGGCAGTTAAACACTGAAGCTTTCTTT,CASSISLGQLNTEAFF
TRBD2,15,TRBV7-6,TRBJ2-7,.,TGTGCCAGCAGCACCGGGACTAGCGGTACCTACGAGCAGTACTTC,CASSTGTSGTYEQYF
TRBD1,15,TRBV7-8,TRBJ2-7,few,TGTGCCAGCAGCTTGGGCTGGGACAGCCCCTACGAGCAGTACTTC,CASSLGWDSPYEQYF
TRBD1,14,TRBV2,TRBJ2-2,few,TGTGCCAGCAGTGGACAGGGGAACACCGGGGAGCTGTTTTTT,CASSGQGNTGELFF
TRBD1,14,TRBV7-8,TRBJ1-2,once,TGTGCCAGCAGCTCCAGACAGGGGGAGGATGGCTACACCTTC,CASSSRQGEDGYTF
.,14,TRBV28,TRBJ2-1,.,TGTGCCAGCAGCAGGACAGCGCTGTACAATGAGCAGTTCTTC,CASSRTALYNEQFF
.,15,TRBV19,TRBJ1-4,.,TGTGCCAGTAGTACGGAACAGATACCTAATGAAAAACTGTTTTTT,CASSTEQIPNEKLFF
TRBD1,15,TRBV6-1,TRBJ1-2,.,TGTGCCAGCAGTGCCAGGACAGGGGGAGAGTATGGCTACACCTTC,CASSARTGGEYGYTF
TRBD2,13,TRBV10-3,TRBJ2-1,.,TGTGCCATCAGTGAGGGGGGACTAAATGAGCAGTTCTTC,CAISEGGLNEQFF
TRBD2,18,TRBV7-3,TRBJ2-7,.,TGTGCCAGGAAGATATCACTAGCGGGCCGACGTCTTTCCTACGAGCAGTACTTC,CARKISLAGRRLSYEQYF
.,14,TRBV7-9,TRBJ1-2,.,TGTGCCAGCAGCACCCTCGGACAGAACTATGGCTACACCTTC,CASSTLGQNYGYTF
.,16,TRBV5-1,TRBJ2-2,.,TGCGCCAGCAGCTTGGGCCGCTCTGTCGGCACCGGGGAGCTGTTTTTT,CASSLGRSVGTGELFF
TRBD1,15,TRBV9,TRBJ1-1,.,TGTGCCAGCAGCTCTCCGACAGGGGTGAACACTGAAGCTTTCTTT,CASSSPTGVNTEAFF
TRBD1,17,TRBV28,TRBJ1-5,.,TGTGCCAGCAGTTTATGGGGACAGAGGGGTGGCAATCAGCCCCAGCATTTT,CASSLWGQRGGNQPQHF
.,12,TRBV11-2,TRBJ2-7,.,TGTGCCAGCAGCTTAGGTGGAGGGGAGCAGTACTTC,CASSLGGGEQYF
.,15,TRBV10-3,TRBJ2-5,.,TGTGCCATCAGCCGCAAAGGAGGGCCGGTGGAGACCCAGTACTTC,CAISRKGGPVETQYF
TRBD1,13,TRBV5-5,TRBJ1-2,.,TGTGCCAGCAGCCAAGAAACAGGGGTCGGCTACACCTTC,CASSQETGVGYTF
TRBD1,12,TRBV7-2,TRBJ2-7,.,TGTGCCAGCAGCTCTCAACAGGGGGAGCAGTACTTC,CASSSQQGEQYF
TRBD2,14,TRBV11-2,TRBJ2-3,.,TGTGCCAGCAGCTTAGGGCTAGCGGGAGATACGCAGTATTTT,CASSLGLAGDTQYF
TRBD1,19,TRBV5-6,TRBJ2-6,.,TGTGCCAGCAGCGTGGGTAGGGGACAGGGGTTTTCTGGGGCCAACGTCCTGACTTTC,CASSVGRGQGFSGANVLTF
.,17,TRBV5-1,TRBJ1-4,.,TGCGCCAGCAGCTTGGCGGAGTCAACTGCAACTAATGAAAAACTGTTTTTT,CASSLAESTATNEKLFF
.,16,TRBV13,TRBJ2-4,.,TGTGCCAGCAGCTTTAGGGCCACAGGGGGGGAGAACATTCAGTACTTC,CASSFRATGGENIQYF
TRBD2,14,TRBV5-1,TRBJ2-7,.,TGCGCCAGCAGCACAGGACTAGCCCCCTACGAGCAGTACTTC,CASSTGLAPYEQYF
.,13,TRBV28,TRBJ1-2,.,TGTGCCAGCAGTTTCTACAGGGACGACGGCTACACCTTC,CASSFYRDDGYTF
.,15,TRBV6-6,TRBJ2-6,.,TGTGCCAGCAGTTATGGGAGCTCCGGGGCCAACGTCCTGACTTTC,CASSYGSSGANVLTF
TRBD2,19,TRBV9,TRBJ2-2,.,TGTGCCAGCAGCGTGGGACTAGCGGGAGTGGGACTACACACCGGGGAGCTGTTTTTT,CASSVGLAGVGLHTGELFF
TRBD2,21,TRBV4-1,TRBJ2-2,.,TGCGCCAGCAGCCAAGACCCAGGGGACCGACTAGCGGGAGCGTCGGCCGGGGAGCTGTTTTTT,CASSQDPGDRLAGASAGELFF
TRBD2,13,TRBV6-5,TRBJ2-7,.,TGTGCCAGCAAGTGGCGGGAGGGCGTCGAGCAGTACTTC,CASKWREGVEQYF
.,13,TRBV29-1,TRBJ1-2,few,TGCAGCGTTGCGACACAGGAATACTATGGCTACACCTTC,CSVATQEYYGYTF
.,16,TRBV18,TRBJ2-3,.,TGTGCCAGCTCACCACGTCGGACAGATAGCACAGATACGCAGTATTTT,CASSPRRTDSTDTQYF
TRBD1,14,TRBV6-1,TRBJ2-5,.,TGTGCCAGCACCATAGGGACAGGGGGAGAGACCCAGTACTTC,CASTIGTGGETQYF
.,13,TRBV7-2,TRBJ2-7,.,TGTGCCAGCAGCTTTAGTCCCTCCTACGAGCAGTACTTC,CASSFSPSYEQYF
.,14,TRBV5-1,TRBJ1-1,.,TGCGCCAGCAGTTCCGGGGAGGGCGACACTGAAGCTTTCTTT,CASSSGEGDTEAFF
.,15,TRBV10-2,TRBJ1-5,.,TGCGCCAGCAGTGCTGGAGGGGCCGGCAATCAGCCCCAGCATTTT,CASSAGGAGNQPQHF
.,14,TRBV7-3,TRBJ2-2,.,TGTGCCAGCAGCTTACTAGGGAACACCGGGGAGCTGTTTTTT,CASSLLGNTGELFF
.,15,TRBV7-5,TRBJ2-7,.,TGTGCCAGAAGCCCTACCGGGACTGCAACCTACGAGCAGTACTTC,CARSPTGTATYEQYF
.,17,TRBV5-5,TRBJ1-1,.,TGTGCCAGCAGCTTGGGGCCAGGGGCCTCAATGAACACTGAAGCTTTCTTT,CASSLGPGASMNTEAFF
.,16,TRBV6-1,TRBJ2-3,once,TGTGCCAGCAGTGAAATGGCGGGAACTAGCACAGATACGCAGTATTTT,CASSEMAGTSTDTQYF
.,15,TRBV7-8,TRBJ2-3,.,TGTGCCAGCAGCTCCGGACTCCTAATCACAGATACGCAGTATTTT,CASSSGLLITDTQYF
TRBD2,16,TRBV5-6,TRBJ2-7,.,TGTGCCAGCAGCTTTATATCTAGCGGGGCAGCCTACGAGCAGTACTTC,CASSFISSGAAYEQYF
.,12,TRBV18,TRBJ2-3,.,TGTGCCAGCTCACCATACACAGATACGCAGTATTTT,CASSPYTDTQYF
TRBD1,18,TRBV27,TRBJ1-3,.,TGTGCCAGCAGGAGTCCCGGGACAGGGGGCGCAGCCGGAAACACCATATATTTT,CASRSPGTGGAAGNTIYF
.,14,TRBV6-6,TRBJ2-1,once,TGTGCCAGCAGTTACGGACAGTATCGGAATGAGCAGTTCTTC,CASSYGQYRNEQFF
.,14,TRBV5-1,TRBJ1-6,.,TGCGCCAGCAGCTTGGCACAGCAAAATTCACCCCTCCACTTT,CASSLAQQNSPLHF
.,12,TRBV7-9,TRBJ2-7,.,TGTGCCAGCAGCTTAGATGAGAACGAGCAGTACTTC,CASSLDENEQYF